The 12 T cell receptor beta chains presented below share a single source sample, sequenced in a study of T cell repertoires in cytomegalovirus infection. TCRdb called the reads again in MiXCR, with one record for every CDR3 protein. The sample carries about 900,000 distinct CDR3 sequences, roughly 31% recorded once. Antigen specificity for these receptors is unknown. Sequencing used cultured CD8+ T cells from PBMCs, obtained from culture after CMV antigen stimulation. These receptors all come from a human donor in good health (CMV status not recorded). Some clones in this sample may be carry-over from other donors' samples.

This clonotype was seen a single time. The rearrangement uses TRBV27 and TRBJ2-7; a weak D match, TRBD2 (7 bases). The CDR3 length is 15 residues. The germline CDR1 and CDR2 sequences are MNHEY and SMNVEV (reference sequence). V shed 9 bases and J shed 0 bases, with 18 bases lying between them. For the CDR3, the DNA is TGTGCCAGTCAAACCGGGGGGCCCCTCTCCTACGAGCAGTACTTC. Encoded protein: CASQTGGPLSYEQYF.

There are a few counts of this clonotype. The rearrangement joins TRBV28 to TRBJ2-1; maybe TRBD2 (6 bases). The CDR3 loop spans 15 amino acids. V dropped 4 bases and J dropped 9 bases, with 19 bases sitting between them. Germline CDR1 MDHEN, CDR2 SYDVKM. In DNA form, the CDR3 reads TGTGCCAGCAGTTCCGGGACTCAACCCTTAATTGAGCAGTTCTTC. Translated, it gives CASSSGTQPLIEQFF.

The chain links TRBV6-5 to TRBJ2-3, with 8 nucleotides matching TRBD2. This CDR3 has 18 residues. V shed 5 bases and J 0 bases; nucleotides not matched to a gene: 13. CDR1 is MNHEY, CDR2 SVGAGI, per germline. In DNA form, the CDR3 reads TGTGCCAGCAGTCCGACTAGCGCGGCACCCCTAAGCACAGATACGCAGTATTTT. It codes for CASSPTSAAPLSTDTQYF.

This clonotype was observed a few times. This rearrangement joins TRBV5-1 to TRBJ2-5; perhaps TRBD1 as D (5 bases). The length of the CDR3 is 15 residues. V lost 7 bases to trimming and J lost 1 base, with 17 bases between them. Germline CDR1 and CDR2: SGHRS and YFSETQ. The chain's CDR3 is CASSQDNLPQETQYF. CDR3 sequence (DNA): TGCGCCAGCTCCCAGGACAATCTCCCCCAAGAGACCCAGTACTTC.

The CDR3: CATSASRTSGGNNEQFF. The CDR3 DNA reads as TGTGCCACCAGTGCCTCCCGGACTAGCGGGGGGAATAATGAGCAGTTCTTC. The chain joins TRBV24-1 to TRBJ2-1; 14 bases match TRBD2. CDR1 and CDR2 from the germline V gene are KGHDR and SFDVKD. V was pared by 5 bases and J by 7 bases, with 9 bases of the junction left unmatched. This CDR3 region has 17 residues.

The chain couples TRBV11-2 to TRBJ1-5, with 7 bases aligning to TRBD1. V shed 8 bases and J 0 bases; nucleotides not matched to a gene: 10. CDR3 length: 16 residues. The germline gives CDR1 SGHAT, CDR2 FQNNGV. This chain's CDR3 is CASAPGQFNSNQPQHF. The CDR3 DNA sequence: TGTGCCAGCGCTCCGGGACAGTTCAATAGCAATCAGCCCCAGCATTTT.

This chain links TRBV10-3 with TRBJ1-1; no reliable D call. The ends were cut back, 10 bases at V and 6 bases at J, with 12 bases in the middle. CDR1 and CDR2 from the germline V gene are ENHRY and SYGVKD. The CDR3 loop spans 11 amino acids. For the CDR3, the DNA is TGTGCCACCGGAGGTTCCGCTGAAGCTTTCTTT. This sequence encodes CATGGSAEAFF.

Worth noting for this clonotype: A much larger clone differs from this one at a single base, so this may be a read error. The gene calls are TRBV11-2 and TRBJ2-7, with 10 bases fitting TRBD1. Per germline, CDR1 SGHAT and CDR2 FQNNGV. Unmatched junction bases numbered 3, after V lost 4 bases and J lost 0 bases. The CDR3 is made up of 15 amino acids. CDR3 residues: CASSSGQGNSYEQYF. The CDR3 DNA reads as TGTGCCAGCAGCTCGGGACAGGGGAACTCCTACGAGCAGTACTTC. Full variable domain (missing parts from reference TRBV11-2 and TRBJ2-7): EAGVAQSPRYKIIEKRQSVAFWCNPISGHATLYWYQQILGQGPKLLIQFQNNGVVDDSQLPKDRFSAERLKGVDSTLKIQPAKLEDSAVYLCASSSGQGNSYEQYFGPGTRLTVT.

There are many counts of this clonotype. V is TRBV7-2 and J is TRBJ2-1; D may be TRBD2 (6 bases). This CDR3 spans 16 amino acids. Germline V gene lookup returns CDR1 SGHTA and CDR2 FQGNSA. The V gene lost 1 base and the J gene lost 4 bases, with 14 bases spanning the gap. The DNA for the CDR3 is TGTGCCAGCAGCTTAGTCGAGGGGAGGCCGTACAATGAGCAGTTCTTC. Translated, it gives CASSLVEGRPYNEQFF.

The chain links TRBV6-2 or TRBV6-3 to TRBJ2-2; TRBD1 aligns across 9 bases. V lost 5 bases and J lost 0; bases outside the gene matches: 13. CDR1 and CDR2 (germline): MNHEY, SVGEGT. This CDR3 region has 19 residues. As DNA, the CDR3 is TGTGCCAGCAGTAAACCGGGACAGGGACTACCACCGAACACCGGGGAGCTGTTTTTT. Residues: CASSKPGQGLPPNTGELFF.

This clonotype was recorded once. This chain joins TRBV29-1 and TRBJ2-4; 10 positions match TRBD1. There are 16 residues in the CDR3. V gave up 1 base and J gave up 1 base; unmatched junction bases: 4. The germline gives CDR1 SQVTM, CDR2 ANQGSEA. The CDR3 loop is CSVEGRGQGAKNIQYF. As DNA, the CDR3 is TGCAGCGTTGAAGGACGGGGACAGGGGGCCAAAAACATTCAGTACTTC.

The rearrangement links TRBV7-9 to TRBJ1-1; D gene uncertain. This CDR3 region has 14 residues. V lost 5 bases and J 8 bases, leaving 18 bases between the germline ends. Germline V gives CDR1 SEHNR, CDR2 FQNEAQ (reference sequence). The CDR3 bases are TGTGCCAGCAGCCCCCGGACCTTATTTCCCGAAGCTTTCTTT. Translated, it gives CASSPRTLFPEAFF. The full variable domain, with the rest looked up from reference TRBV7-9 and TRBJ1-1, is DTGVSQNPRHKITKRGQNVTFRCDPISEHNRLYWYRQTLGQGPEFLTYFQNEAQLEKSRLLSDRFSAERPKGSFSTLEIQRTEQGDSAMYLCASSPRTLFPEAFFGQGTRLTVV.